Below are 18 T cell receptor beta chains sequenced from a single sample in a study of cytomegalovirus exposure and HLA in healthy donors. 60 Vbeta and 13 Jbeta primers were used in PCR. The assay was immunoSEQ multiplex PCR, and TCRdb's table has in-frame clones only and misses some. The table has approximately 110,000 clones, approximately 78% seen once. The specimen was PBMCs. All receptors derive from a man aged 40-55 years in good health and CMV-seronegative.

This clone has a single count. Other DNA sequences of this sample code for an identical CDR3. The chain is built from TRBV6-6 and TRBJ2-7; D uncertain. V was cut by 6 bases and J by 1 base, with 7 bases left in between. CDR3 length: 12 amino acids. Per the germline V gene, CDR1 is MNHNY and CDR2 is SVGAGI (reference sequence). CDR3 bases: TGTGCCAGCAGCCCCTCGTCCTACGAGCAGTACTTC. Protein sequence: CASSPSSYEQYF.

The gene calls are TRBV7-2 and TRBJ1-5, with D possibly matching TRBD1 (6 bases). The CDR3 contains 16 residues. Between the trimmed V and J ends, which lost 1 base and 4 bases, there was a span of 14 bases. Germline V gene data show CDR1 as SGHTA and CDR2 as FQGNSA. The DNA of the CDR3 is TGTGCCAGCAGCTTAGGTCAGGGACAAAAAAATCAGCCCCAGCATTTT. This gives the protein CASSLGQGQKNQPQHF.

This clone was observed a few times. The chain has TRBV7-6 and TRBJ2-5, with D possibly being TRBD1 (5 bases). The J call is in doubt because the DNA end fits TRBJ2-7 better. The length of the CDR3 is 13 residues. Germline V lookup: CDR1 SGHVS, CDR2 FNYEAQ. The CDR3 coding sequence is TGTGCCAGCAAAGGGGCGGACACCTACGAGCAGTACTTC. Amino acids: CASKGADTYEQYF.

The chain couples TRBV11-3 to TRBJ2-7; a possible D gene is TRBD1 (6 bases). Germline lookup yields CDR1 SGHNT and CDR2 YENEEA. Between the trimmed V and J ends, which lost 5 bases and 7 bases, there was a span of 15 bases. The CDR3 extends over 13 amino acids. Here the CDR3 DNA reads TGTGCCAGCAGCGATAACAGGGCGCGGGAGCAGTACTTC. Translation: CASSDNRAREQYF.

CDR3 region: CSLRTGCTEAFF. The CDR3 coding sequence is TGCAGCTTGAGGACAGGGTGCACTGAAGCTTTCTTT. This chain connects TRBV29-1 to TRBJ1-1, with 8 bases fitting TRBD1. Germline V lookup: CDR1 SQVTM, CDR2 ANQGSEA. J was trimmed by 4 bases and V by 8 bases; bases with no gene match: 6. CDR3 length: 12 amino acids.

The chain links TRBV5-1 to TRBJ2-5; 8 nucleotides match TRBD1. The germline CDR1 and CDR2 sequences are SGHRS and YFSETQ. The V gene end was trimmed by 3 bases and the J gene end by 4 bases; junction bases not matched to a gene: 11. This CDR3 has 16 amino acids. The chain's CDR3 is CASSSETDRGRETQYF. The DNA for the CDR3 is TGCGCCAGCAGCTCGGAAACTGACAGGGGTCGAGAGACCCAGTACTTC.

This chain connects TRBV7-2 to TRBJ1-1; D possibly corresponds to TRBD1 (6 bases). In germline, CDR1 is SGHTA, CDR2 FQGNSA. V lost 2 bases and J 0 bases, leaving 10 bases between the germline ends. The CDR3 totals 15 residues. This chain's CDR3 is CASSLIQGVNTEAFF. For the CDR3, the DNA is TGTGCCAGCAGCTTAATACAGGGAGTGAACACTGAAGCTTTCTTT.

The V gene is TRBV14, the J gene TRBJ1-4; TRBD1 aligns across 7 bases. Germline lookup yields CDR1 SGHDN and CDR2 FVKESK. J lost 3 bases, V lost 4 bases, and 14 bases had no gene match. The CDR3 is made up of 18 amino acids. The DNA of the CDR3 is TGTGCCAGCAGCCCACTCCGTGGGAAAGGGGGCTCTAATGAAAAACTGTTTTTT. Translating gives CASSPLRGKGGSNEKLFF.

The chain has TRBV27 and TRBJ2-2, with 7 bases that match TRBD2. Per the germline V gene, CDR1 is MNHEY and CDR2 is SMNVEV (reference sequence). The CDR3 contains 15 residues. J lost 0 bases, V lost 2 bases, and 0 bases had no gene match. CDR3 in amino acids: CASSLSGANTGELFF. CDR3 nucleotide sequence: TGTGCCAGCAGTTTAAGCGGGGCGAACACCGGGGAGCTGTTTTTT.

V gene TRBV6-5 combines with J gene TRBJ1-6, with a possible D match to TRBD1 (6 bases). V was pared by 6 bases and J by 8 bases, with 17 bases between. This CDR3 is built from 15 residues. Germline V gene data show CDR1 as MNHEY and CDR2 as SVGAGI. The CDR3 region has the DNA TGTGCCAGCAGGCCCCCGGACAGCGAGTATTCACCCCTCCACTTT. Its translation: CASRPPDSEYSPLHF.

The chain is built from TRBV19 and TRBJ2-7; TRBD1 aligns across 10 bases. The ends lost 3 bases at V and 1 base at J; junction bases unmatched: 0. This CDR3 region has 14 residues. Germline CDR1 LNHDA, CDR2 SQIVND (reference sequence). This CDR3 is CASSMGQGSYEQYF. The DNA of the CDR3 is TGTGCCAGTAGTATGGGACAGGGGTCCTACGAGCAGTACTTC.

J is TRBJ2-7 and V is TRBV2, with 10 bases identical to TRBD1. The trim removed 6 bases at V and 4 bases at J, leaving 9 bases unmatched. Germline CDR1 is SNHLY and CDR2 is FYNNEI. The CDR3 spans 15 residues. The CDR3 DNA follows: TGTGCCAGCAGCCTCCGGGACAGGGGATTTTACGAGCAGTACTTC. It codes for CASSLRDRGFYEQYF.

This chain links TRBV19 with TRBJ1-5; D is unresolved. This CDR3 has 12 residues. Germline CDR1 reads LNHDA; CDR2 reads SQIVND (reference sequence). Trimming shortened V by 4 bases and J by 5 bases, and 6 bases separated the two germline ends. The CDR3, as DNA: TGTGCCAGTAGTACGGGGTATCAGCCCCAGCATTTT. Its translation: CASSTGYQPQHF.

The rearrangement uses TRBV4-1 and TRBJ2-7; 12 bases fit TRBD2. The V and J ends lost 5 bases and 0 bases, in that order; junction bases with no gene match: 14. The CDR3 extends over 19 amino acids. The germline gives CDR1 MGHRA, CDR2 YSYEKL. The CDR3 DNA sequence: TGCGCCAGCAGCTTACAGACTAGCGGGGGCCCTTTCCGCTCCTACGAGCAGTACTTC. Translated: CASSLQTSGGPFRSYEQYF.

The sample holds a few counts of this clone. The V and J genes are TRBV7-8 and TRBJ1-3; 8 bases align to TRBD1. CDR1 is SGHVS, CDR2 FQNEAQ, per germline. This CDR3 spans 20 amino acids. V shed 2 bases and J 2 bases; nucleotides not matched to a gene: 17. CDR3 loop: CASSLTFRPSAGGAGNTIYF. The CDR3 region has the DNA TGTGCCAGCAGCTTAACTTTTCGGCCTTCGGCAGGGGGCGCTGGAAACACCATATATTTT.

Details on this clone: At one end, the junction sequence differs from germline, possibly due to a read error. The V and J genes are TRBV7-7 and TRBJ2-3, with 8 bases that match TRBD2. The CDR3 consists of 13 residues. Germline V gene data show CDR1 as SSHAT and CDR2 as FNYEAQ (reference sequence). The CDR3 here is CASSLISGGTQYF. For the CDR3, the DNA is TGTGCTAGCAGCTTAATAAGCGGGGGTACGCAGTATTTT.

This chain uses TRBV27 with TRBJ2-7, with 12 bases fitting TRBD1. Germline CDR1 reads MNHEY; CDR2 reads SMNVEV (reference sequence). The CDR3 loop spans 13 amino acids. Trimming at V came to 6 bases and at J to 6 bases, leaving 3 bases not matched to a gene. The CDR3 loop is CASRGQGATEQYF. The CDR3 DNA reads TGTGCCAGCAGGGGACAGGGGGCGACCGAGCAGTACTTC.

This clone came up once. CDR3 loop: CASSETQGAPYEQYF. The CDR3 DNA sequence: TGTGCCAGCAGTGAAACACAGGGGGCCCCCTACGAGCAGTACTTC. The V gene is TRBV6-1, the J gene TRBJ2-7; 9 bases align to TRBD1. V shed 2 bases, J shed 2 bases, and the junction held 4 bases outside the gene matches. Looked up from germline, CDR1 is MNHNS and CDR2 is SASEGT. The CDR3 covers 15 residues.